The 30 T cell receptor beta chains given below trace back to one sample, sequenced in a study of T-cell reconstitution after alpha-beta-depleted transplantation in children. Library preparation (for TCRbeta) was performed with unique molecular identifiers. One entry per CDR3 protein results from TCRdb running MiXCR on the PCR reads. The sample records 200,000 to 300,000 distinct CDR3 sequences, around 7.8% being singletons. The sample consisted of PBMCs, mostly from graft donor cells, taken 180 days after TCRalphabeta/CD19-depleted stem cell transplant. The receptors come from a male patient aged 5 to 17 who had a stem cell transplant for acute lymphoblastic leukemia, so the T cells may come from the graft donor.

This clonotype was seen repeatedly, ten times or more. The chain is built from TRBV25-1 and TRBJ1-1, with D unresolved. V dropped 4 bases and J dropped 2 bases, with 17 bases sitting between them. CDR1 and CDR2 from the germline V gene are MGHDK and SYGVNS. This CDR3 contains 16 residues. The CDR3 loop reads CASSGLIGVGNTEAFF. Written as DNA, the CDR3 is TGTGCCAGCAGTGGACTAATCGGAGTGGGAAACACTGAAGCTTTCTTT.

The table lists this clonotype with many counts. The chain links TRBV9 to TRBJ1-2; D remains unclear. V was cut by 1 base and J by 8 bases, with 15 bases left in between. The CDR3 spans 14 residues. Looked up from germline, CDR1 is SGDLS and CDR2 is YYNGEE. The CDR3, as DNA: TGTGCCAGCAGCGTATCTTACGGCCCGGGGGGCTACACCTTC. It encodes CASSVSYGPGGYTF.

This clonotype was picked up many times. The genes are TRBV2 and TRBJ2-1, with no clear D. The CDR3 length is 15 residues. Germline V gene sequence: CDR1 SNHLY, CDR2 FYNNEI. Trimming removed 4 bases at V and 0 bases at J, with 10 bases between. The CDR3 loop reads CASSASLSSYNEQFF. The CDR3 DNA sequence: TGTGCCAGCAGTGCTTCGCTTAGCTCCTACAATGAGCAGTTCTTC.

This clonotype was seen repeatedly, ten times or more. The chain has TRBV21-1 and TRBJ1-2; the table's D call, TRBD1, was not checked against the DNA. TRBV21-1 is a pseudogene locus. The CDR3 sequence is 16 residues long. In nucleotides, the CDR3 is TGTGCCAGCAGCAAAGTAGGCGGGACAGGCCAATTTGGCTACACCTTC. Protein product: CASSKVGGTGQFGYTF.

This clonotype was counted at least ten times. This rearrangement joins TRBV20-1 to TRBJ2-3; D is unresolved. Trimming took off 6 bases at V and 0 bases at J, with 7 bases between the two ends. Looked up from germline, CDR1 is DFQATT and CDR2 is SNEGSKA (reference sequence). The CDR3 totals 12 residues. CDR3 sequence (DNA): TGCAGTGCCCCGGACAGCACAGATACGCAGTATTTT. Translation: CSAPDSTDTQYF.

The sample holds many counts of this clonotype. The chain is built from TRBV3-1 and TRBJ2-2; TRBD1 is a possible D gene (5 bases). There are 14 residues in the CDR3. Trimming pared 4 bases from V and 4 bases from J, leaving 10 bases between. Germline lookup yields CDR1 LGHDT and CDR2 YNNKEL (reference sequence). The CDR3 reads CASSRQLSTGELFF. In nucleotides, the CDR3 is TGTGCCAGCAGCCGACAGCTCAGCACCGGGGAGCTGTTTTTT.

The chain carries TRBV20-1 and TRBJ2-1; tentative D call: TRBD1 (6 bases). This CDR3 is 14 amino acids long. Germline V gives CDR1 DFQATT, CDR2 SNEGSKA (reference sequence). The germline V and J ends were trimmed by 4 bases and 3 bases, with 13 bases remaining between them. The chain's CDR3 is CSAKAQGIYNEQFF. CDR3 bases: TGCAGTGCTAAGGCGCAGGGGATCTACAATGAGCAGTTCTTC.

This clonotype was observed at least ten times. The chain has TRBV28 and TRBJ2-5; possible D gene TRBD2, 5 bases. This CDR3 spans 12 amino acids. Per germline, CDR1 MDHEN and CDR2 SYDVKM. V was clipped by 4 bases and J by 5 bases, with 8 bases between them. The chain's CDR3 is CASSSTGETQYF. DNA of the CDR3: TGTGCCAGCAGTTCCACGGGGGAGACCCAGTACTTC.

This clonotype occurred many times. The rearrangement links TRBV7-9 to TRBJ2-3; D remains unclear. Trimming removed 0 bases at V and 2 bases at J, with 3 bases between. Germline assignment: CDR1 SEHNR and CDR2 FQNEAQ (reference sequence). The CDR3 is 13 amino acids. DNA of the CDR3: TGTGCCAGCAGCTTAGCCGTCACAGATACGCAGTATTTT. This sequence encodes CASSLAVTDTQYF.

At least ten counts were recorded for this clonotype. V is TRBV6-4 and J is TRBJ2-2, with a tentative D call TRBD2 (5 bases). The germline gives CDR1 MRHNA, CDR2 SNTAGT. V lost 0 bases to trimming and J lost 0 bases, with 8 bases between them. The CDR3 extends over 16 amino acids. DNA for the CDR3: TGTGCCAGCAGTGACTCGTACGGGGCGAACACCGGGGAGCTGTTTTTT. This sequence encodes CASSDSYGANTGELFF.

Here the CDR3 reads CASSQDWGLINSPLHF. The CDR3 coding sequence is TGCGCCAGCAGCCAAGATTGGGGACTTATTAATTCACCCCTCCACTTT. J is TRBJ1-6 and V is TRBV4-3; a weak D match, TRBD1 (5 bases). V lost 0 bases and J 6 bases, leaving 12 bases between the germline ends. This CDR3 is 16 amino acids long. The germline V gene encodes CDR1 LGHNA and CDR2 YSLEER.

This clonotype has at least ten counts. This chain uses TRBV5-1 with TRBJ2-1; 9 bases are a match to TRBD1. Per germline, CDR1 SGHRS and CDR2 YFSETQ. This CDR3 has 15 residues. With 2 bases clipped from V and 9 bases from J, the junction kept 9 bases outside the gene matches. The CDR3 region is CASSFTGQGGSEQFF. The CDR3 DNA follows: TGCGCCAGCAGCTTCACGGGACAGGGAGGGAGTGAGCAGTTCTTC.

Only a few counts were recorded for this clonotype. This chain joins TRBV28 and TRBJ2-7, with D possibly TRBD2 on 5 matching bases. CDR3 length: 17 residues. From germline, CDR1 is MDHEN and CDR2 SYDVKM. The V end lost 4 bases, the J end lost 7 bases, and 26 bases lay between the germline ends. CDR3 in DNA: TGTGCCAGCAGTTCCCCTCACGGAATCGGAGCCCCGGGGGAGCAGTACTTC. Protein sequence: CASSSPHGIGAPGEQYF.

The chain links TRBV7-9 to TRBJ2-7, with D perhaps being TRBD1 or TRBD2 (6 bases each). Germline V CDR1 and CDR2: SEHNR, FQNEAQ (reference sequence). CDR3 size: 11 residues. V was shortened by 5 bases and J by 9 bases, with 11 bases between the two germline ends. The CDR3 here is CASSPGAGQYF. The CDR3 DNA follows: TGTGCCAGCAGCCCGGGGGCGGGGCAGTACTTC.

Ten or more counts support this clonotype. For the CDR3, the DNA is TGCGCCAGCAGCTCTCCAGCGGGGGGAGAGACCCAGTACTTC. This sequence encodes CASSSPAGGETQYF. The rearrangement uses TRBV5-1 and TRBJ2-5, with 9 bases that match TRBD2. This CDR3 comprises 14 residues. From germline, CDR1 is SGHRS and CDR2 YFSETQ. The V gene end was trimmed by 3 bases and the J gene end by 4 bases; junction bases not matched to a gene: 4.

This clonotype has a count of ten or more. The J gene is TRBJ2-7, the V gene TRBV29-1; D unresolved. V dropped 1 base and J dropped 5 bases, with 12 bases sitting between them. CDR1 and CDR2 from the germline V gene are SQVTM and ANQGSEA. The CDR3 is made up of 13 amino acids. The CDR3 region is CSVEGPGPHEQYF. The CDR3 DNA reads as TGCAGCGTTGAAGGGCCAGGTCCCCACGAGCAGTACTTC.

The sample holds many counts of this clonotype. The chain uses TRBV12-3 or TRBV12-4 and TRBJ2-7, with 12 positions matching TRBD2. V lost 8 bases and J lost 2; bases outside the gene matches: 10. The CDR3 has 16 amino acids. Here the CDR3 reads CASAGRRLAGAYEQYF. The CDR3 DNA is TGTGCCAGCGCAGGGAGGAGACTAGCGGGGGCCTACGAGCAGTACTTC.

This chain links TRBV20-1 with TRBJ1-1; D uncertain. V shed 0 bases and J shed 5 bases, with 13 bases lying between them. This CDR3 has 14 amino acids. Germline V gene data show CDR1 as DFQATT and CDR2 as SNEGSKA (reference sequence). This CDR3 is CSAREPTQATEAFF. For the CDR3, the DNA is TGCAGTGCTAGAGAACCGACCCAGGCTACTGAAGCTTTCTTT.

The chain couples TRBV10-3 to TRBJ2-5; TRBD2 might be the D (7 bases). The CDR3 sequence is 15 residues long. Trimming removed 6 bases from V and 5 bases from J, with 19 bases in between. Germline CDR1 is ENHRY and CDR2 is SYGVKD. The DNA for the CDR3 is TGTGCCATCAGCCTCTCGGGGGCCGGGAGGGAGACCCAGTACTTC. Protein: CAISLSGAGRETQYF.

This clonotype was counted ten times or more. The chain links TRBV10-3 to TRBJ2-1, with 7 bases aligning to TRBD2. Germline CDR1 is ENHRY and CDR2 is SYGVKD. Trimming took 4 bases from V and 3 from J; bases not matched to a gene: 6. The CDR3 extends over 15 amino acids. The CDR3 DNA sequence: TGTGCCATCAGTGGTGGACTAGAGTTCTACAATGAGCAGTTCTTC. Translation gives CAISGGLEFYNEQFF.

This clonotype was seen ten or more times. This chain links TRBV12-3 or TRBV12-4 with TRBJ1-4, with 7 bases aligning to TRBD1. Trimming removed 6 bases from V and 5 bases from J; junction bases left unmatched: 6. The length of the CDR3 is 14 residues. The CDR3 spells CASSRDRENEKLFF. CDR3 DNA sequence: TGTGCCAGCAGCCGGGACAGAGAAAATGAAAAACTGTTTTTT.

This clonotype was seen many times. V is TRBV6-5 and J is TRBJ2-1, with D maybe TRBD1 (5 bases). Germline V gene data show CDR1 as MNHEY and CDR2 as SVGAGI. V lost 2 bases to trimming and J lost 0 bases, with 14 bases between them. The CDR3 is 17 amino acids. The CDR3 loop reads CASSYNSVTGSYNEQFF. The CDR3 bases are TGTGCCAGCAGTTACAACAGCGTTACAGGCTCCTACAATGAGCAGTTCTTC.

In this sample, this clonotype turned up many times. The rearrangement joins TRBV12-5 to TRBJ2-3; D gene unclear. Trimming took 7 bases from V and 2 from J, leaving 10 bases between them. The length of the CDR3 is 13 residues. Germline lookup yields CDR1 LGHNT and CDR2 FRNRAP. CDR3 coding DNA: TGTGCTAGTGTCAATCCCCTCACAGATACGCAGTATTTT. This codes for CASVNPLTDTQYF. The complete variable domain, with remaining parts taken from reference TRBV12-5 and TRBJ2-3, reads DARVTQTPRHKVTEMGQEVTMRCQPILGHNTVFWYRQTMMQGLELLAYFRNRAPLDDSGMPKDRFSAEMPDATLATLKIQPSEPRDSAVYFCASVNPLTDTQYFGPGTRLTVL.

This clonotype was observed many times. The J gene is TRBJ1-2, the V gene TRBV27; no definite D call. V was clipped by 4 bases and J by 0 bases, with 9 bases between them. Germline CDR1 is MNHEY and CDR2 is SMNVEV (reference sequence). This CDR3 comprises 14 residues. CDR3 bases: TGTGCCAGCAGTTACGGCCGCGCTAACTATGGCTACACCTTC. It yields the protein CASSYGRANYGYTF.

Turning to this clonotype: A junction end diverges from the germline sequence, so it may reflect a read error. The rearrangement uses TRBV2 and TRBJ2-1, with 12 bases matching TRBD2. The CDR3 extends over 18 amino acids. Germline loops: CDR1 SNHLY, CDR2 FYNNEI. CDR3 sequence (DNA): TGTGCCTGCAGTTTAAGCCCCGGACTAGCGGGGCCCAACAATGAGCAGTTCTTC. Protein sequence: CACSLSPGLAGPNNEQFF.

Points on this clonotype: This clone may be a read error of a much larger clone one base away. The CDR3 loop reads CASSSLAGWSSEQYF. The CDR3 DNA follows: TGTGCCAGCAGCTCCCTAGCGGGGTGGTCTTCCGAGCAGTACTTC. J is TRBJ2-7 and V is TRBV7-2; 9 nucleotides line up with TRBD2. The CDR3 extends over 15 amino acids. Germline loops: CDR1 SGHTA, CDR2 FQGNSA. V gave up 4 bases and J gave up 6 bases; unmatched junction bases: 10.

Many counts were recorded for this clonotype. The chain has TRBV9 and TRBJ1-4; 11 nucleotides align to TRBD1. The junction had 7 bases not matched to a gene; V was cut back by 4 bases and J by 8 bases. Germline-derived CDR1 and CDR2 are SGDLS and YYNGEE. The length of the CDR3 is 15 residues. CDR3 in DNA: TGTGCCAGCAGCCTTCGGACAGGGGGCAGAGAAAAACTGTTTTTT. Protein: CASSLRTGGREKLFF.

This clonotype was seen a few times. The rearrangement links TRBV2 to TRBJ1-1, with a weak D call TRBD1 (5 bases). Germline V gene lookup returns CDR1 SNHLY and CDR2 FYNNEI. Between the trimmed V and J ends, which lost 7 bases and 4 bases, there was a span of 16 bases. The CDR3 loop spans 14 amino acids. CDR3 nucleotide sequence: TGTGCCAGCAAGGTAGCGCAGGGTGGCACTGAAGCTTTCTTT. This encodes CASKVAQGGTEAFF.

This clonotype was seen ten or more times. The chain combines TRBV12-3 or TRBV12-4 with TRBJ1-1; D possibly corresponds to TRBD1 (6 bases). Trimming shortened V by 5 bases and J by 5 bases, and 15 bases separated the two germline ends. This CDR3 has 14 residues. The CDR3: CASSGGGGRTEAFF. The CDR3 DNA is TGTGCCAGCAGTGGGGGGGGGGGCAGGACTGAAGCTTTCTTT.

In its sample, this clonotype was seen many times. The rearrangement joins TRBV20-1 to TRBJ2-4; TRBD2 is a possible D gene (5 bases). This CDR3 has 14 amino acids. CDR1 is DFQATT and CDR2 is SNEGSKA in the germline V gene (reference sequence). The CDR3 sequence: CSTPGGLAKNIQYF. In nucleotides, the CDR3 is TGCAGCACCCCCGGCGGGTTAGCCAAAAACATTCAGTACTTC.